These T cell receptor beta chains were read from a single sample in a study of T cells in Graves' hyperthyroidism and ophthalmopathy. TCRdb re-called the multiplex PCR reads through MiXCR, storing one row per CDR3 protein. The table lists approximately 530,000 distinct CDR3 sequences, just under 20% of them singletons. Sequencing input: blood. The receptors stem from a man aged 35 to 55 with Graves' ophthalmopathy. CDR3s include the opening cysteine and the closing phenylalanine or tryptophan. The D gene is left open where the match is weak. The size field is filled for only some rows; it gives once, few, many or a size class.

>TRBV29-1|.|.|TRBJ2-7
TGCAGCGTTGAAACCAGGGATGGGGCCTACGAGCAGTACTTC
CSVETRDGAYEQYF
>TRBV29-1|few|.|TRBJ2-6
TGCAGCGTTCGCCTTGGGAACTCTGGGGCCAACGTCCTGACTTTC
CSVRLGNSGANVLTF
>TRBV5-1|.|.|TRBJ2-7
TGCGCCAGCAGCATCCAAGACAACTACGAGCAGTACTTC
CASSIQDNYEQYF
>TRBV5-1|few|.|TRBJ2-4
TGCGCCAGCGCCCGGGTACACCTAGCCAAAAACATTCAGTACTTC
CASARVHLAKNIQYF
>TRBV7-2|many|.|TRBJ2-1
TGTGCCAGCAGCTTAGAGAGTGGTCCCCTAACTGAGCAGTTCTTC
CASSLESGPLTEQFF
>TRBV6-1|many|.|TRBJ1-2
TGTGCCAGCAGTGAAATTGGGCAGATCTATGGCTACACCTTC
CASSEIGQIYGYTF
>TRBV20-1|.|.|TRBJ1-2
TGCAGTGCTAGAATGGCCCCTTATGGCTACACCTTC
CSARMAPYGYTF
>TRBV9|.|.|TRBJ1-6
TGTGCCAGCAGCGTAAATGAGGGTTTAGGTTCACCCCTCCACTTT
CASSVNEGLGSPLHF
>TRBV4-2|.|TRBD1|TRBJ1-2
TGTGCCAGCAGCCAAGATACAGGGGACCCTGGCTACACCTTC
CASSQDTGDPGYTF
>TRBV4-1|.|.|TRBJ1-1
TGCGCCAGCAGCCAAGAATGGGGTCAGGGATACACTGAAGCTTTCTTT
CASSQEWGQGYTEAFF
>TRBV30|many|TRBD2|TRBJ2-1
TGTGCCTGGAGTGTACCTAGCGGGAGAGGAGTGGGAGCCTACAATGAGCAGTTCTTC
CAWSVPSGRGVGAYNEQFF
>TRBV27|.|.|TRBJ1-5
TGTGCCAGCGCTCCCCGGAATAGCAATCAGCCCCAGCATTTT
CASAPRNSNQPQHF
>TRBV12-5|.|.|TRBJ1-5
TGTGCTAGTGGGCGGGGGGCAGGCGATCAGCCCCAGCATTTT
CASGRGAGDQPQHF
>TRBV7-8|.|.|TRBJ2-7
TGTGCCAGCAGCTTAGAGGCAGGGAATAGCTACGAGCAGTACTTC
CASSLEAGNSYEQYF
>TRBV28|.|TRBD1|TRBJ1-1
TGTGCCAGCAGCTCCCCAGGGGGCCCTGAAGCTTTCTTT
CASSSPGGPEAFF
>TRBV7-9|many|.|TRBJ2-5
TGTGCCAGCAGCACCTTAGCGGCCCAAGAGACCCAGTACTTC
CASSTLAAQETQYF
>TRBV2|many|.|TRBJ1-6
TGTGCCAGCAGTGAGTGGACGGGAGGGTACGGTTCACCCCTCCACTTT
CASSEWTGGYGSPLHF
>TRBV27|.|TRBD1|TRBJ2-7
TGTGCCAGCAGTTCAGACAGGGGGCCGCCTGGGCAGTACTTC
CASSSDRGPPGQYF
>TRBV28|many|TRBD2|TRBJ2-3
TGTGCCAGCAGTTCAGCGGGAGAGAGAGGGGGAGATACGCAGTATTTT
CASSSAGERGGDTQYF
>TRBV10-3|few|.|TRBJ2-7
TGTGCCATCAGTCAGGGGTCCTACGAGCAGTACTTC
CAISQGSYEQYF
>TRBV11-2|.|TRBD2|TRBJ2-1
TGTGCCAGCAGCTGGGGGACTACCAATGAGCAGTTCTTC
CASSWGTTNEQFF
>TRBV6-1|many|.|TRBJ2-2
TGTGCCAGCAATCTTAAACCCCAGCCCTTCGGGGAGCTGTTTTTT
CASNLKPQPFGELFF
>TRBV28|few|TRBD1|TRBJ1-5
TGTGCCAGCAGTTTAATGTTTTCCCGGACAGGGGATCAGCCCCAGCATTTT
CASSLMFSRTGDQPQHF
>TRBV6-1|many|.|TRBJ2-7
TGTGCCAGCAGCCAGAAATACGAGCAGTACTTC
CASSQKYEQYF
>TRBV7-8|.|TRBD2|TRBJ2-3
TGTGCCAGCAGCCGCCGGGGACTAGCGGGGGGCCAATATACGCAGTATTTT
CASSRRGLAGGQYTQYF
>TRBV2|.|.|TRBJ2-6
TGTGCCAGCAGGGGCGGAGACTCTGGGGCCAACGTCCTGACTTTC
CASRGGDSGANVLTF
>TRBV27|.|.|TRBJ1-6
TGTGCCAGCAGTCACAGGGATTATTCACCCCTCCACTTT
CASSHRDYSPLHF
>TRBV5-8|.|.|TRBJ2-2
TGTGCCAGCAGCTTTCCTCCCGGGGAGCTGTTTTTT
CASSFPPGELFF
>TRBV18|many|.|TRBJ2-1
TGTGCCAGCTCACCACCGGCCCAGGGGATTCCTAATGAGCAGTTCTTC
CASSPPAQGIPNEQFF
>TRBV20-1|.|.|TRBJ2-7
TGCAGTGCTAGAGCCGTAGCGCAATCCTCCTACGAGCAGTACTTC
CSARAVAQSSYEQYF
>TRBV19|.|TRBD2|TRBJ2-7
TGTGCCAGTAGTATGTCCTCGGGAGGTACCTACGAGCAGTACTTC
CASSMSSGGTYEQYF
>TRBV27|few|TRBD1|TRBJ1-2
TGTGCCAGCAGTTTAAAGTACAGGGGAGGTGGCTACACCTTC
CASSLKYRGGGYTF
>TRBV7-8|few|.|TRBJ1-4
TGTGCCAGCAGTTATCCGGGTCAGGGCCGTGGTAAACTGTTTTTT
CASSYPGQGRGKLFF
>TRBV18|.|TRBD1|TRBJ1-1
TGTGCCAGCTCACTCGCGACAGGGGTGAACACTGAAGCTTTCTTT
CASSLATGVNTEAFF
>TRBV6-1|.|.|TRBJ1-1
TGTGCCAGCAACGATTTCGGAAACACTGAAGCTTTCTTT
CASNDFGNTEAFF
>TRBV6-5|few|TRBD1|TRBJ2-7
TGTGCCAGCAGTTATCGGGACAGGGGCCCTTACGAGCAGTACTTC
CASSYRDRGPYEQYF
>TRBV12-3/TRBV12-4|few|.|TRBJ2-2
TGTGCCAGCAGTTATCAGGGGGGGAACACCGGGGAGCTGTTTTTT
CASSYQGGNTGELFF
>TRBV7-9|many|.|TRBJ2-3
TGTGCCAGCAGGACGGCTGGTGATACGCAGTATTTT
CASRTAGDTQYF
>TRBV20-1|many|TRBD2|TRBJ2-5
TGCAGTGCTCGACTAGCGGCTTTCCAAGAGACCCAGTACTTC
CSARLAAFQETQYF
>TRBV20-1|few|.|TRBJ1-5
TGCAGTGCTCGTGCTATGGGTTCCGGTGGGCCCCAGCATTTT
CSARAMGSGGPQHF
>TRBV20-1|.|TRBD2|TRBJ2-4
TGCAGTGCCCCGCAAGCGGGAGGGCGGGACATTCAGTACTTC
CSAPQAGGRDIQYF
>TRBV7-9|many|TRBD1|TRBJ2-7
TGTGCCAGCAGTCCTAAGGACAGGGTCGAGCAGTACTTC
CASSPKDRVEQYF
>TRBV7-4|.|.|TRBJ2-5
TGTGCCAGCAGCCTCGGGGACCAGAAAGAGACCCAGTACTTC
CASSLGDQKETQYF
>TRBV7-9|many|.|TRBJ2-1
TGTGCCAGCAGCTTATTTGTTGGGACAAGATCCTACAATGAGCAGTTCTTC
CASSLFVGTRSYNEQFF
>TRBV5-1|.|.|TRBJ1-1
TGCGCCAGCAGCAGGGGCAAACTTAACACTGAAGCTTTCTTT
CASSRGKLNTEAFF
>TRBV19|many|TRBD1|TRBJ1-1
TGTGCCAGCGAACCGGGACAGGGCCCCTTGAACACTGAAGCTTTCTTT
CASEPGQGPLNTEAFF
>TRBV6-1|.|.|TRBJ1-3
TGTGCCAGCAGTGGAACAGGCGCCTCTATCAGAAACACCATATATTTT
CASSGTGASIRNTIYF
>TRBV2|.|TRBD2|TRBJ2-2
TGTGCCAGCAGTGGAGCGGGAGGAGGGGAGCTGTTTTTT
CASSGAGGGELFF
>TRBV5-1|many|.|TRBJ2-5
TGCGCCAGCAGCTTGGCGGACAGCCTTCAAGAGACCCAGTACTTC
CASSLADSLQETQYF
>TRBV12-3/TRBV12-4|few|.|TRBJ1-3
TGTGCCAGCAGTTTTTCAGGACGCACCATATATTTT
CASSFSGRTIYF
>TRBV27|many|.|TRBJ2-6
TGTGCCAGCAGTTGGAGAGGGGATAGCTCTGGGGCCAACGTCCTGACTTTC
CASSWRGDSSGANVLTF